This entry lists 15 T cell receptor beta chains sequenced from one sample in a study of CD8 T cell repertoires and HIV-1 epitope variants. No antigens are known for them. Clones were read by immunoSEQ multiplex PCR, and TCRdb kept only the in-frame ones, dropping some. The sample lists some 5,700 clones; roughly 65% were seen once. Source material: cultured CD8+ T cells derived from PBMCs. The receptors stem from a male donor with HIV.

This clone was recorded a few times. The genes are TRBV5-4 and TRBJ2-1; 11 nucleotides match TRBD1. Germline V gene data show CDR1 as SGHNT and CDR2 as YYREEE (reference sequence). V gave up 3 bases and J gave up 9 bases; unmatched junction bases: 14. CDR3 size: 17 residues. The CDR3 is CASSSSAGTGGSSEQFF. Written as DNA, the CDR3 is TGTGCCAGCAGCTCTTCGGCCGGGACAGGGGGGTCAAGTGAGCAGTTCTTC. Full variable domain (outside the CDR3, taken from reference TRBV5-4 and TRBJ2-1): ETGVTQSPTHLIKTRGQQVTLRCSSQSGHNTVSWYQQALGQGPQFIFQYYREEENGRGNFPPRFSGLQFPNYSSELNVNALELDDSALYLCASSSSAGTGGSSEQFFGPGTRLTVL.

This chain links TRBV10-1 with TRBJ2-2; unclear D gene. The CDR3 is made up of 13 amino acids. The germline V gene has CDR1 WNHNN and CDR2 SYGVQD (reference sequence). V was clipped by 4 bases and J by 5 bases, with 8 bases between them. This CDR3 is CASSGVNTGELFF. The CDR3 bases are TGCGCCAGCAGTGGCGTAAATACCGGGGAGCTGTTTTTT.

The chain uses TRBV18 and TRBJ2-7; 9 positions agree with TRBD1. The CDR3 contains 16 residues. Germline V gene lookup returns CDR1 KGHSH and CDR2 LQKENI. The J segment lost 0 bases and the V segment lost 0 bases, leaving 3 bases of the junction unmatched. Here the CDR3 reads CASSPPPTGGSYEQYF. Here the CDR3 DNA reads TGTGCCAGCTCACCACCGCCGACAGGGGGCTCCTACGAGCAGTACTTC.

The chain has TRBV28 and TRBJ2-7, with D perhaps matching TRBD1 (6 bases). Germline-derived CDR1 and CDR2 are MDHEN and SYDVKM. With 1 base removed from V and 0 bases from J, the gap between germline ends came to 13 bases. This CDR3 is built from 16 residues. DNA of the CDR3: TGTGCCAGCAGTTTATCACAGGGAACCCTCTCCTACGAGCAGTACTTC. Residues: CASSLSQGTLSYEQYF.

The rearrangement joins TRBV7-6 to TRBJ2-6, with D possibly TRBD2 on 6 matching bases. The CDR3 runs to 18 residues. Germline CDR1 and CDR2: SGHVS and FNYEAQ. Trimming removed 5 bases from V and 0 bases from J, with 17 bases in between. The CDR3 is CASSPYVGGVSGANVLTF. The DNA of the CDR3 is TGTGCCAGCAGCCCATATGTTGGAGGGGTCTCTGGGGCCAACGTCCTGACTTTC.

The chain combines TRBV9 with TRBJ2-7; 7 bases map to TRBD1. CDR3 size: 16 residues. The germline CDR1 and CDR2 sequences are SGDLS and YYNGEE. V lost 1 base to trimming and J lost 7 bases; unmatched junction nucleotides: 14. The chain's CDR3 is CASSVLGQKGMGEQYF. DNA of the CDR3: TGTGCCAGCAGCGTATTGGGACAGAAGGGGATGGGGGAGCAGTACTTC.

This clone was seen just once. The DNA of the CDR3 is TGTGCCAGCAGCTTGGTCCTAGCGGGAGGGCTCGAGACCCAGTACTTC. This sequence encodes CASSLVLAGGLETQYF. The chain has TRBV5-8 and TRBJ2-5, with 12 positions matching TRBD2. The CDR3 sequence is 16 residues long. The V and J ends lost 0 bases and 5 bases, in that order; junction bases with no gene match: 5. Germline V gene lookup returns CDR1 SGHTS and CDR2 YDEGEE.

A few counts support this clone. This chain uses TRBV28 with TRBJ2-7; D unresolved. CDR1 and CDR2 from the germline V gene are MDHEN and SYDVKM. The V gene lost 3 bases and the J gene lost 2 bases, with 29 bases spanning the gap. This CDR3 is 20 amino acids long. The CDR3 DNA reads TGTGCCAGCAGTTTCCCCCCCCCTAGTCCCAATACACCTACCACCTACGAGCAGTACTTC. Its protein is CASSFPPPSPNTPTTYEQYF.

This chain connects TRBV9 to TRBJ1-6; TRBD1 aligns across 8 bases. CDR1 and CDR2 from the germline V gene are SGDLS and YYNGEE. This CDR3 comprises 17 residues. The V segment lost 0 bases and the J segment 0 bases; nucleotides outside the gene matches: 2. CDR3: CASSVDTGGSYNSPLHF. CDR3 bases: TGTGCCAGCAGCGTAGACACAGGGGGCTCCTATAATTCACCCCTCCACTTT.

This clone has just one count. The V call is TRBV6-1, the J call TRBJ1-1; tentative D call: TRBD1 (5 bases). Germline CDR1 is MNHNS and CDR2 is SASEGT. The germline V and J ends were trimmed by 0 bases and 1 base, with 21 bases remaining between them. The CDR3 has 19 residues. CDR3 in amino acids: CASSEAFKNRIVSNTEAFF. The CDR3 nucleotides read TGTGCCAGCAGTGAAGCATTTAAGAACAGGATAGTTTCGAACACTGAAGCTTTCTTT.

The rearrangement joins TRBV7-7 to TRBJ2-5; D not certain. The CDR3 consists of 14 residues. Trimming took 0 bases from V and 5 from J, leaving 10 bases between them. CDR1 is SSHAT, CDR2 FNYEAQ, per germline (reference sequence). Here the CDR3 reads CASSLAPERETQYF. Here the CDR3 DNA reads TGTGCCAGCAGCTTAGCTCCCGAGAGGGAGACCCAGTACTTC.

The J gene is TRBJ2-7, the V gene TRBV5-6; 8 bases fit TRBD1. The junction had 17 bases not matched to a gene; V was cut back by 0 bases and J by 3 bases. Germline V gene data show CDR1 as SGHDT and CDR2 as YYEEEE. This CDR3 is 19 amino acids long. CDR3 bases: TGTGCCAGCAGCTTGGCCAGTGAATTCGACAGGGGACTCATCTACGAGCAGTACTTC. This gives the protein CASSLASEFDRGLIYEQYF.

The chain employs TRBV28 and TRBJ2-1; maybe TRBD1 (6 bases). CDR1 is MDHEN and CDR2 is SYDVKM in the germline V gene. This CDR3 contains 12 residues. Trimming cost V 3 bases and J 6 bases, with 6 bases left between them. The CDR3 DNA follows: TGTGCCAGCAGTTTGACAGGCAATGAGCAGTTCTTC. Protein product: CASSLTGNEQFF.

This clone was observed once. This chain connects TRBV5-4 to TRBJ2-1, with 10 nucleotides matching TRBD1. After removal of 2 bases from V and 7 bases from J, the junction contained 6 bases not matched to a gene. The CDR3 is 15 residues long. The germline V gene encodes CDR1 SGHNT and CDR2 YYREEE (reference sequence). The CDR3 region has the DNA TGTGCCAGCAGCTTTCGACAGGGGGCTAAAAATGAGCAGTTCTTC. This gives the protein CASSFRQGAKNEQFF.

This clone turned up a few times. The chain has TRBV29-1 and TRBJ1-1; TRBD1 is a possible D gene (5 bases). Germline V gives CDR1 SQVTM, CDR2 ANQGSEA. The length of the CDR3 is 15 residues. V lost 6 bases and J lost 5, with 22 bases in between. For the CDR3, the DNA is TGCAGCGTCCCGAGCGGGGCAGGAGGGGTAACTGAAGCTTTCTTT. Amino acid sequence: CSVPSGAGGVTEAFF.